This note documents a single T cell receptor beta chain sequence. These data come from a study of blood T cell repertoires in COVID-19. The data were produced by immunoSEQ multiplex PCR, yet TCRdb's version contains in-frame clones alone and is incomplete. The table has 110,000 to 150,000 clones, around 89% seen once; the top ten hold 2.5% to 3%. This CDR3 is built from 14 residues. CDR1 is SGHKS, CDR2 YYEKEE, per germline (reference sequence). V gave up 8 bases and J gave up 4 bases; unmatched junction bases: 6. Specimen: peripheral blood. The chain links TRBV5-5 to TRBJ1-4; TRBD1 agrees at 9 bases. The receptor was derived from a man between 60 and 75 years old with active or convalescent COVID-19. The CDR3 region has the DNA TGTGCCAGAACAGGGGGCGAGTTTAATGAAAAACTGTTTTTT. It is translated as CARTGGEFNEKLFF.